The sequence of this T cell receptor (beta chain) was determined in a study of OX40 agonist ivuxolimab in advanced cancers. Overall study context: Every 2 weeks, patients received ivuxolimab intravenously, dosed at 0.01 to 10 mg/kg. The group had a mean age of around 64 years, ranged from about 20 to 80, and was around 82% male.

Findings of the study overall: CD4+ and CD8+ blood T cells expanded clonally by week 6 at 0.1 to 3.0 mg/kg.

The CDR3 is made up of 16 amino acids. The V end lost 3 bases, the J end lost 8 bases, and 19 bases lay between the germline ends. Germline V gives CDR1 SEHNR, CDR2 FQNEAQ (reference sequence). Autoimmune disease history or systemic immunosuppression led to patients being barred. Repertoires were generated with immunoSEQ multiplex PCR, while TCRdb's copy carries only in-frame clones and drops some. The sample shows 45,000 to 50,000 clones, about four fifths of them seen only once. Points on this clone: Its antigen is as yet unknown.

The receptor's source is an adult with an advanced solid tumor such as melanoma, head and neck, liver or kidney cancer. This sequence joins TRBV7-9 and TRBJ1-4; D not certain. Specimen: CD4+ or CD8+ T cells sorted from blood, collected in a trial of the OX40 agonist ivuxolimab. DNA for the CDR3: TGTGCCAGCAGCTTCGGGAGGGAAGGTATTCGCGAAAAACTGTTTTTT. This encodes CASSFGREGIREKLFF.